This T cell receptor beta chain was sequenced for a study of identical twins. This CDR3 is built from 14 residues. Germline-derived CDR1 and CDR2 are MNHEY and SMNVEV (reference sequence). Trimming at V came to 5 bases and at J to 3 bases, leaving 3 bases not matched to a gene. TCRdb itself ran the 5' RACE reads through MiXCR, one entry per CDR3 protein. The table has a few hundred thousand distinct CDR3 sequences, roughly 9.8% seen once; the top ten hold 5.5% to 9%. This clonotype was picked up many times. This same sample was also part of a study on yellow fever vaccine responses in identical twins.

The sequencing input was CD8+ T cells sorted from blood. The TCR was taken from a woman aged 18 to 35 in good health. V gene TRBV27 combines with J gene TRBJ2-7, with TRBD1 matching over 11 bases. The CDR3 DNA sequence: TGTGCCAGCAGTGTCGGGACAGGGGGCTACGAGCAGTACTTC. As protein: CASSVGTGGYEQYF.